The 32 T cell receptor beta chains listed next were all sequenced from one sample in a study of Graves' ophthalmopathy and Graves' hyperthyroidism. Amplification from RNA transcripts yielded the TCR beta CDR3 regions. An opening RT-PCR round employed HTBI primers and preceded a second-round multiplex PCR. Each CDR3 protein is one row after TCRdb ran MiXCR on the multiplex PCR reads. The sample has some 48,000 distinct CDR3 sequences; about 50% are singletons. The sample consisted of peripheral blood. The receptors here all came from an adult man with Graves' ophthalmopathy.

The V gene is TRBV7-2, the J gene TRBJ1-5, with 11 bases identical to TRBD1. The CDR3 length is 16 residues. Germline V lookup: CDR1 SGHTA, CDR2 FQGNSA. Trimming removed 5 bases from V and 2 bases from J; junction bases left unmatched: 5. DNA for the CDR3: TGTGCCAGCAGCCCCACGGACAGGGGGCGCAATCAGCCCCAGCATTTT. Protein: CASSPTDRGRNQPQHF.

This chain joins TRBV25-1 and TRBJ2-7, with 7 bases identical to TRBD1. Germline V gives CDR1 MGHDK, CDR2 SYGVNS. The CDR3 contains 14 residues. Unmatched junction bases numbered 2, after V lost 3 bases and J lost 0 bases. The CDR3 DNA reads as TGTGCCAGCAGTGATCGGACAGGCTCCTACGAGCAGTACTTC. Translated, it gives CASSDRTGSYEQYF.

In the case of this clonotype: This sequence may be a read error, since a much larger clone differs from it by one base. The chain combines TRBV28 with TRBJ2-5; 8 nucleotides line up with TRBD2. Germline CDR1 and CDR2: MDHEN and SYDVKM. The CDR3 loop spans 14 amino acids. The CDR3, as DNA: TGTGCCTGCAGTTGGTCTAGCGGGCAAGAGACCCAGTACTTC. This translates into CACSWSSGQETQYF.

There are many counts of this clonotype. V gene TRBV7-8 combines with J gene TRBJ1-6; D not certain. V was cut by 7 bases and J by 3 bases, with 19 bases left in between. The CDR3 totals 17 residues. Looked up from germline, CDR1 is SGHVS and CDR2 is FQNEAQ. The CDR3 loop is CASNPRRVSGYNSPLHF. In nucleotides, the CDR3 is TGTGCCAGCAACCCTAGGAGGGTATCGGGCTATAATTCACCCCTCCACTTT.

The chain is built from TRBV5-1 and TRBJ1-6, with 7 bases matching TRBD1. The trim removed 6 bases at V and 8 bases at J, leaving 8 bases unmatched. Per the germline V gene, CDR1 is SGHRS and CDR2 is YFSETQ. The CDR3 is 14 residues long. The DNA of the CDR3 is TGCGCCAGCACCTTCCAGGGGGAAGATTCACCCCTCCACTTT. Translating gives CASTFQGEDSPLHF.

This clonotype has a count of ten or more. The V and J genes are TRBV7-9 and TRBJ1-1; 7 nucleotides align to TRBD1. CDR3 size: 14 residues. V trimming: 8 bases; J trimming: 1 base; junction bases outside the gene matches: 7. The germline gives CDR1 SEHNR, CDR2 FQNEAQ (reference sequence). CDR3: CASRQGGENTEAFF. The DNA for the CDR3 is TGTGCCAGCCGACAGGGAGGGGAGAACACTGAAGCTTTCTTT.

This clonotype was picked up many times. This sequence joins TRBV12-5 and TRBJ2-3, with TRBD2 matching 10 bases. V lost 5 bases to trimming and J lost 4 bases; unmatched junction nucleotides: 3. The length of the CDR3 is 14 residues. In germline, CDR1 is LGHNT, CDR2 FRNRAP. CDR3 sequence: CASGPSGSSDTQYF. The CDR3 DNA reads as TGTGCTAGTGGTCCTAGCGGGAGTTCAGATACGCAGTATTTT. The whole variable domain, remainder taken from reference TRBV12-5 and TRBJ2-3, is DARVTQTPRHKVTEMGQEVTMRCQPILGHNTVFWYRQTMMQGLELLAYFRNRAPLDDSGMPKDRFSAEMPDATLATLKIQPSEPRDSAVYFCASGPSGSSDTQYFGPGTRLTVL.

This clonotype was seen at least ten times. CDR3 DNA sequence: TGTGCCACCAGATTGCGGTCCTCCTACAATGAGCAGTTCTTC. Residues: CATRLRSSYNEQFF. The chain recombines TRBV27 with TRBJ2-1; D call uncertain. CDR1 and CDR2 (germline): MNHEY, SMNVEV (reference sequence). Trimming took off 10 bases at V and 0 bases at J, with 13 bases between the two ends. The length of the CDR3 is 14 residues.

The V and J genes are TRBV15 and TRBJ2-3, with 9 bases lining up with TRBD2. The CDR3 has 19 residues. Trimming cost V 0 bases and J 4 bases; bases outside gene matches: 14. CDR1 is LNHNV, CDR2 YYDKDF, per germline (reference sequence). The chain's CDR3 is CATSRDISGRTLVPDTQYF. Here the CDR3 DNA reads TGTGCCACCAGCAGAGATATAAGCGGGAGGACCCTTGTGCCAGATACGCAGTATTTT.

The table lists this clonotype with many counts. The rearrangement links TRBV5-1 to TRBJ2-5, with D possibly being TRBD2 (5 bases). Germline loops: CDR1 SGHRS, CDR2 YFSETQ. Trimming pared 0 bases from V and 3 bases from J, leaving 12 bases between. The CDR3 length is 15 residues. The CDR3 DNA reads TGCGCCAGCAGCTTGGCACTTTATAGCGAAGAGACCCAGTACTTC. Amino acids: CASSLALYSEETQYF.

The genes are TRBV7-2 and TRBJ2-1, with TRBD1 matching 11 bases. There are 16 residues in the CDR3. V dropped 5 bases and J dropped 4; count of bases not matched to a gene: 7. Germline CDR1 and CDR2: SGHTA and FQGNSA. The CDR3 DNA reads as TGTGCCAGCAGCCAACCAGGACAGGGGGCTTACAATGAGCAGTTCTTC. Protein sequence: CASSQPGQGAYNEQFF.

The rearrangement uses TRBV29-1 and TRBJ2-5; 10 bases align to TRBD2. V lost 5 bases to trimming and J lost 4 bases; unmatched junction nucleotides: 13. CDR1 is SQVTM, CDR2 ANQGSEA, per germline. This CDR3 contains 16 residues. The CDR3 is CSVSGLAGVGGETQYF. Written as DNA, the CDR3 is TGCAGCGTTAGTGGTCTAGCGGGAGTTGGAGGAGAGACCCAGTACTTC.

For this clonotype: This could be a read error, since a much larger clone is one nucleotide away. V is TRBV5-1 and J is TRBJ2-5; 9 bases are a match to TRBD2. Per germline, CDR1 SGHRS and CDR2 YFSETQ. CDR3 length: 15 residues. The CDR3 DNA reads TGCGCCAGCAGCCCGATAGCGGGGGTGGGAGAGACCCTGTACTTC. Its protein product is CASSPIAGVGETLYF.

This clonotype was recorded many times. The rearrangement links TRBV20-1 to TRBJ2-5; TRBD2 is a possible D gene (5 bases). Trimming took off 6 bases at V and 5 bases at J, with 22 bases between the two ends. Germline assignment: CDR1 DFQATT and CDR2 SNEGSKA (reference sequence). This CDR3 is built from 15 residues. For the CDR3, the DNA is TGCAGTGCCACCTTCCCCAGCGGCTCGGTGGAGACCCAGTACTTC. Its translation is CSATFPSGSVETQYF.

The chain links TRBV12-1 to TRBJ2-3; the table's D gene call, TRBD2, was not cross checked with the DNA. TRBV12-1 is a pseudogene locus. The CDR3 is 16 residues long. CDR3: CASSSGTSGRSDTQYF. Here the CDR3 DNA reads TGTGCCAGCAGCTCGGGGACTAGCGGGAGGTCAGACACGCAGTATTTT.

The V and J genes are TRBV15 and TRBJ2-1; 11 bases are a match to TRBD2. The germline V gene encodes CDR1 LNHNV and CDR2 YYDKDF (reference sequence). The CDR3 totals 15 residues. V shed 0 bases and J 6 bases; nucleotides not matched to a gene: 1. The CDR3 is CATSREGLAANEQFF. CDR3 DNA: TGTGCCACCAGCAGAGAGGGACTAGCGGCCAATGAGCAGTTCTTC.

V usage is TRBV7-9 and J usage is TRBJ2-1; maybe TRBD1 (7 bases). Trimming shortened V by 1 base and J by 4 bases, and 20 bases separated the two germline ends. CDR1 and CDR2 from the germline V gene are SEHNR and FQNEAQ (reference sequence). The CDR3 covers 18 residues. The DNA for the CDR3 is TGTGCCAGCAGCTTAGATGGGAGGAGGGGGCCGGGATACAATGAGCAGTTCTTC. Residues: CASSLDGRRGPGYNEQFF.

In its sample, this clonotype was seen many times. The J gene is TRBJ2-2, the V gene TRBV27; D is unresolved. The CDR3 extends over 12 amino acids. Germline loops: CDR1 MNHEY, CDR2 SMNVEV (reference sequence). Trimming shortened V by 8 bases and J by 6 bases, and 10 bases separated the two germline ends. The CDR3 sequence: CASAPLPGELFF. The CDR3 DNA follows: TGTGCCAGCGCCCCTCTCCCCGGGGAGCTGTTTTTT.

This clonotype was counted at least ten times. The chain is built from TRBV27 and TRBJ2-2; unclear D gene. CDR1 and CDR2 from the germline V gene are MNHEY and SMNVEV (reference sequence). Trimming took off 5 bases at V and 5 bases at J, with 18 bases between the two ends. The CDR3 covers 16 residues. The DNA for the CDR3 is TGTGCCAGCAGTCCAGGTGCAGGCCAAGGGACCGGGGAGCTGTTTTTT. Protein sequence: CASSPGAGQGTGELFF.

CDR3 sequence reads: CASSHESSEQYF. The CDR3 DNA follows: TGCGCCAGCAGCCATGAATCGTCCGAGCAGTACTTC. The V gene is TRBV4-1, the J gene TRBJ2-7; D not certain. CDR3 length: 12 residues. Germline CDR1 is MGHRA and CDR2 is YSYEKL. Trimming took off 3 bases at V and 6 bases at J, with 9 bases between the two ends.

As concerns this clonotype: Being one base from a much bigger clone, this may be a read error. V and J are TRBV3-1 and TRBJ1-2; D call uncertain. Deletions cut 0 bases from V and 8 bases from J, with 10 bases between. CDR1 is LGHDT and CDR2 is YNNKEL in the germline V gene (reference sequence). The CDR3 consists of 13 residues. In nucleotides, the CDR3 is TGTGCCAGCAGCCAAGATTTGAGCGGGGGCTACACCTTC. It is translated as CASSQDLSGGYTF.

The CDR3 spells CASSPQGGTDTQYF. CDR3 DNA: TGTGCCAGCAGCCCCCAAGGGGGCACAGATACGCAGTATTTT. The J gene is TRBJ2-3, the V gene TRBV7-2; possibly TRBD1 for D (5 bases). This CDR3 has 14 amino acids. V shed 5 bases and J shed 1 base, with 10 bases lying between them. Germline V gene lookup returns CDR1 SGHTA and CDR2 FQGNSA.

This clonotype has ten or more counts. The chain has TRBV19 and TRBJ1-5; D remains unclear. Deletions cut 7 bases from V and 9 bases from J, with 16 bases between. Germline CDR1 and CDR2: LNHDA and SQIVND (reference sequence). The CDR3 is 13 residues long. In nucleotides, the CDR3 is TGTGCCAGTAATGGAGGGATATCTCGGCCCCAGCATTTT. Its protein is CASNGGISRPQHF.

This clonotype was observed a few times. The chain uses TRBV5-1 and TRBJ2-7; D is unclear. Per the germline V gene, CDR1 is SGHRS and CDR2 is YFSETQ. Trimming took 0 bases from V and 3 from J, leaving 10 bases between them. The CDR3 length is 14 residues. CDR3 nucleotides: TGCGCCAGCAGCTTGGATGGACCGGGCTACGAGCAGTACTTC. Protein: CASSLDGPGYEQYF.

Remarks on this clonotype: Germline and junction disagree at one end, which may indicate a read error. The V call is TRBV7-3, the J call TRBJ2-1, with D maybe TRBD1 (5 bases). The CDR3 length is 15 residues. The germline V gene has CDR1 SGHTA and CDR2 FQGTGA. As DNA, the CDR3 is TGTGCCAGCAGCTTAACCGGAGACAGTTTCAATGAGCAGTCCTTT. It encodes CASSLTGDSFNEQSF.

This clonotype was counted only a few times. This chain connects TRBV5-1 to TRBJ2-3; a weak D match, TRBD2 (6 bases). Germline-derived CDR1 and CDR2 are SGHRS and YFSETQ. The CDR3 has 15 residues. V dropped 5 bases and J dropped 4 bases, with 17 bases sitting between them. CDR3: CASREGYTSADTQYF. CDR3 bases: TGCGCCAGCAGGGAGGGCTACACATCAGCAGATACGCAGTATTTT.

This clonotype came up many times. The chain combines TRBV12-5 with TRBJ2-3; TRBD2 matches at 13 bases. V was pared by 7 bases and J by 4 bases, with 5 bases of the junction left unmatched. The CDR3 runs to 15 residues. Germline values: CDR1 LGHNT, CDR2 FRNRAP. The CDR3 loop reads CASALTSGGADTQYF. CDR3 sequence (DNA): TGTGCTAGTGCCCTTACTAGCGGGGGGGCAGATACGCAGTATTTT.

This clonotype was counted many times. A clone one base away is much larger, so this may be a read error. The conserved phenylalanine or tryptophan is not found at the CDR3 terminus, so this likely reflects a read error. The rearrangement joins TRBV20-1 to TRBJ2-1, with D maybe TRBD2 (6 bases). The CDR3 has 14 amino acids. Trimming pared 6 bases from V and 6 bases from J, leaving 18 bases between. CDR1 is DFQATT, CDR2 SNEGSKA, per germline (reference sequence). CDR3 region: CSADSRLGVNEQFL. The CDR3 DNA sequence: TGCAGTGCCGACTCCCGACTAGGGGTCAATGAGCAGTTCCTC.

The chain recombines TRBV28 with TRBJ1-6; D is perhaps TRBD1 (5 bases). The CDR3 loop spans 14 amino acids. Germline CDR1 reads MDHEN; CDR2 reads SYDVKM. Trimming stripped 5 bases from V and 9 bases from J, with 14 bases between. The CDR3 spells CASSLPRGGSPLHF. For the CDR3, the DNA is TGTGCCAGCAGTCTGCCCCGGGGGGGTTCACCCCTCCACTTT.

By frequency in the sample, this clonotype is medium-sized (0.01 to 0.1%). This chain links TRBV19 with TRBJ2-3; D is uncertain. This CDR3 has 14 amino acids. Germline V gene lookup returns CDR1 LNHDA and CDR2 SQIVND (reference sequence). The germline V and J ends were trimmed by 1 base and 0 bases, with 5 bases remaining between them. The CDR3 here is CASSIAESTDTQYF. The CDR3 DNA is TGTGCCAGTAGTATAGCGGAGAGCACAGATACGCAGTATTTT.

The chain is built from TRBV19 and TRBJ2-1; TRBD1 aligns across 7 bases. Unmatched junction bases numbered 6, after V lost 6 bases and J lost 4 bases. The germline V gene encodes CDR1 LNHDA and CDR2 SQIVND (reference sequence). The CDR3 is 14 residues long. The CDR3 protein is CASSAQGEYNEQFF. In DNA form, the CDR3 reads TGTGCCAGTAGCGCTCAGGGGGAGTACAATGAGCAGTTCTTC. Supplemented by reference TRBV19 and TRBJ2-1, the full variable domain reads DGGITQSPKYLFRKEGQNVTLSCEQNLNHDAMYWYRQDPGQGLRLIYYSQIVNDFQKGDIAEGYSVSREKKESFPLTVTSAQKNPTAFYLCASSAQGEYNEQFFGPGTRLTVL.

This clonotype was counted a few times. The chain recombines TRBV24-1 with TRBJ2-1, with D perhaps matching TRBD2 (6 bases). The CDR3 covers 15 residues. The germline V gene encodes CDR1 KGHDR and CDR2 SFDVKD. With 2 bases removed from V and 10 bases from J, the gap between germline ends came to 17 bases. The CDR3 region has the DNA TGTGCCACCAGTGATTCGGGACTGGAAGGGAGGGAGCAGTTCTTC. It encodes CATSDSGLEGREQFF.